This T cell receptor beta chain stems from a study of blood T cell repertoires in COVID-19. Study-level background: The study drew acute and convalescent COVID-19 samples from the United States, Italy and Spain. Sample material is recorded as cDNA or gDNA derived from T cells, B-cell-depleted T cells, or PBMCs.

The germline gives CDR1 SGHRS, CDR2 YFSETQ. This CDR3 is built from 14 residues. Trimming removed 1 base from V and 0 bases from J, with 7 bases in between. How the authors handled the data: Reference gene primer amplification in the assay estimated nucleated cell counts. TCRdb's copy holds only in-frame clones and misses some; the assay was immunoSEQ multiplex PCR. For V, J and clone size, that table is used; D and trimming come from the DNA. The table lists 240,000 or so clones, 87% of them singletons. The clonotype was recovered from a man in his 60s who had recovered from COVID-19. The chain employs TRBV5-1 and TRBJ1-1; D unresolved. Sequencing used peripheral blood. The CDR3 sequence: CASSLRGLNTEAFF. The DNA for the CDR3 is TGCGCCAGCAGCTTGCGGGGTTTGAACACTGAAGCTTTCTTT.